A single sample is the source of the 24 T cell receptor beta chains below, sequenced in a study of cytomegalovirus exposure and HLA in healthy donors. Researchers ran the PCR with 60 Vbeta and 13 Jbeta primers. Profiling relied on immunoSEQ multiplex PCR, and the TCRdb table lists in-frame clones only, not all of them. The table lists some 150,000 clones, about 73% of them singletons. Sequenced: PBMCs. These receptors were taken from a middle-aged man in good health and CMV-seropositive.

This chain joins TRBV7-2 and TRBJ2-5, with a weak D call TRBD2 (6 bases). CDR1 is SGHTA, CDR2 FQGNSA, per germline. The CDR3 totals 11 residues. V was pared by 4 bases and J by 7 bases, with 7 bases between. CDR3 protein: CASSSGGTQYF. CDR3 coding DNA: TGTGCCAGCAGCTCCGGGGGGACCCAGTACTTC.

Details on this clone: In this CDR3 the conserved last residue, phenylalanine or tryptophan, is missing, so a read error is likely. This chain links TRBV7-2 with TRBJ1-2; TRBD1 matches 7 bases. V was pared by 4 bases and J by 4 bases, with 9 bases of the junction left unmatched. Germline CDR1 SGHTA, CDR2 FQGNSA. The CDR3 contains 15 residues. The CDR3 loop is CASSSRDRNFYGYTL. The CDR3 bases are TGTGCCAGCAGCTCGAGGGACAGAAACTTCTATGGCTACACCCTC.

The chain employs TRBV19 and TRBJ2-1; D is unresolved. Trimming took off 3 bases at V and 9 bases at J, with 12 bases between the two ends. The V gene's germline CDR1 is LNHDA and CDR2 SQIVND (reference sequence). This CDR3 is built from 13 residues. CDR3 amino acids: CASSMRYNTEQFF. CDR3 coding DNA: TGTGCCAGTAGTATGCGGTATAATACTGAGCAGTTCTTC.

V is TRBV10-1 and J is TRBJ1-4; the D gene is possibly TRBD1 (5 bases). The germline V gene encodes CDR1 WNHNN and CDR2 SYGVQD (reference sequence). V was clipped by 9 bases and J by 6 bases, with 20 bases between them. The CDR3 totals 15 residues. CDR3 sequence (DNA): TGCGCCAGTCTTCGCTTCAGGGAAGTGCATGAAAAACTGTTTTTT. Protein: CASLRFREVHEKLFF.

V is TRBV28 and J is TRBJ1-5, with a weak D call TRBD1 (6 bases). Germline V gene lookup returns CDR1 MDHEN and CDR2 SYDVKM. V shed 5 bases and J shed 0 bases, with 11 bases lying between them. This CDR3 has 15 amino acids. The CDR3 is CASSTGPYSNQPQHF. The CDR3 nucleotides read TGTGCCAGCAGTACAGGGCCCTATAGCAATCAGCCCCAGCATTTT. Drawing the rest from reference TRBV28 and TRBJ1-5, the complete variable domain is DVKVTQSSRYLVKRTGEKVFLECVQDMDHENMFWYRQDPGLGLRLIYFSYDVKMKEKGDIPEGYSVSREKKERFSLILESASTNQTSMYLCASSTGPYSNQPQHFGDGTRLSIL.

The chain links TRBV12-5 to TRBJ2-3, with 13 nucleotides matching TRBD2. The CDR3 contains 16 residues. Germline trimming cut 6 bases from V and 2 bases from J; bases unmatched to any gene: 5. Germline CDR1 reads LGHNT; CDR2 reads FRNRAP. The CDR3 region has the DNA TGTGCTAGTGGCCCCGGACTAGCGGGGGCCACAGATACGCAGTATTTT. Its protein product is CASGPGLAGATDTQYF.

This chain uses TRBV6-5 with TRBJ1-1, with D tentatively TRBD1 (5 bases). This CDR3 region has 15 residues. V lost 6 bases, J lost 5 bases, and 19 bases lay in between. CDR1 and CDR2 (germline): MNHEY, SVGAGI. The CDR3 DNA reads TGTGCCAGCAGCCAAACGGGGAGGGGTCATACTGAAGCTTTCTTT. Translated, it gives CASSQTGRGHTEAFF.

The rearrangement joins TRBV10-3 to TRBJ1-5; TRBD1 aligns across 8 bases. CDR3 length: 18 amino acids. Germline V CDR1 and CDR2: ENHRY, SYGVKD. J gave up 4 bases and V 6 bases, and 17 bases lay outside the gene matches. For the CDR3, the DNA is TGTGCCATCAGCTCCCACACTACAGGGGGAATGTGGAATCAGCCCCAGCATTTT. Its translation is CAISSHTTGGMWNQPQHF.

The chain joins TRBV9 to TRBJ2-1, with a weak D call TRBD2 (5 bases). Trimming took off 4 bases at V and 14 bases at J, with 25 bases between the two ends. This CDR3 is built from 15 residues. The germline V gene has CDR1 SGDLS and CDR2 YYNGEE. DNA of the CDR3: TGTGCCAGCAGCTTTATCCTACTGGACTGCCTCGGGGAGTTCTTC. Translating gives CASSFILLDCLGEFF.

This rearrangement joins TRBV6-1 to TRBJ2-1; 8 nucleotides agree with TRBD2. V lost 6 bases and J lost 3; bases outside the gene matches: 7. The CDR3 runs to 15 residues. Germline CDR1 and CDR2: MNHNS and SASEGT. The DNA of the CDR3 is TGTGCCAGCAGATCAAGCGGGAGCGGCTACAATGAGCAGTTCTTC. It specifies CASRSSGSGYNEQFF.

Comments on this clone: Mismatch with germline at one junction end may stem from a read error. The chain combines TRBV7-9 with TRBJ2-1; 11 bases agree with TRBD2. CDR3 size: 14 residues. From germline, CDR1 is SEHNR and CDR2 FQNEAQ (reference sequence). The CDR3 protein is CSSSFRGTSGPKFF. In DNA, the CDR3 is TGTTCCAGCAGCTTTAGAGGGACTAGCGGACCTAAGTTCTTC. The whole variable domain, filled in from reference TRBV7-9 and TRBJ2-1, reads DTGVSQNPRHKITKRGQNVTFRCDPISEHNRLYWYRQTLGQGPEFLTYFQNEAQLEKSRLLSDRFSAERPKGSFSTLEIQRTEQGDSAMYLCSSSFRGTSGPKFFGPGTRLTVL.

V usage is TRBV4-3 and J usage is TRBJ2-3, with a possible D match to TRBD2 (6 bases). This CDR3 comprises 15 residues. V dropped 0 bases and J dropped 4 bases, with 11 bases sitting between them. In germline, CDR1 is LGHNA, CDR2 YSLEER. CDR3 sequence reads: CASSQDGSGPDTQYF. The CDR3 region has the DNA TGCGCCAGCAGCCAAGACGGGAGCGGTCCAGATACGCAGTATTTT.

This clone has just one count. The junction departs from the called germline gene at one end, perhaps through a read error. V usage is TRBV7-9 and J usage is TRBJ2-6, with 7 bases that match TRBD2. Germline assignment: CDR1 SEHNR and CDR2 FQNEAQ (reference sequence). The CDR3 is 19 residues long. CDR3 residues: CSSTLWGGVGYSGANVLTF. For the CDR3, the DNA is TGTTCCAGCACTCTTTGGGGGGGAGTAGGGTACTCTGGGGCCAACGTCCTGACTTTC.

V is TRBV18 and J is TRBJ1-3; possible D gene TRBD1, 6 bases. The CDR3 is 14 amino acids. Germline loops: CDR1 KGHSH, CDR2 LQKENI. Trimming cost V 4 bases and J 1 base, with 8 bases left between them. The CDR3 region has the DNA TGTGCCAGCTCACTCCAGGGGTCTGGAAACACCATATATTTT. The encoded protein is CASSLQGSGNTIYF.

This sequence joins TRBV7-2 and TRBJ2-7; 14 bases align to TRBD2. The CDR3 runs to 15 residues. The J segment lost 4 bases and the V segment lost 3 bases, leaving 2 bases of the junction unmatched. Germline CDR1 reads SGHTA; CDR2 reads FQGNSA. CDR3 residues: CASSLGLAGVYEQYF. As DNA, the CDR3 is TGTGCCAGCAGCTTGGGACTAGCGGGGGTTTACGAGCAGTACTTC.

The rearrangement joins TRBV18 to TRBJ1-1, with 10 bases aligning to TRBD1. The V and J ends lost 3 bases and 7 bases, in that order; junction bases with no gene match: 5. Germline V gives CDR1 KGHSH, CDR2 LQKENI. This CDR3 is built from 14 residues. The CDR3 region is CASSPDRGWIEAFF. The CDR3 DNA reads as TGTGCCAGCTCACCGGACAGGGGGTGGATTGAAGCTTTCTTT.

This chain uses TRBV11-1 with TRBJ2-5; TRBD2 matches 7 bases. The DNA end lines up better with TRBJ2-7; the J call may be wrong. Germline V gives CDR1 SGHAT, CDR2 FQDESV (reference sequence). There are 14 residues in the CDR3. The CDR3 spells CASSFGGRSYEQYF. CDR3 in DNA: TGTGCCAGCAGCTTCGGCGGGAGATCCTACGAGCAGTACTTC.

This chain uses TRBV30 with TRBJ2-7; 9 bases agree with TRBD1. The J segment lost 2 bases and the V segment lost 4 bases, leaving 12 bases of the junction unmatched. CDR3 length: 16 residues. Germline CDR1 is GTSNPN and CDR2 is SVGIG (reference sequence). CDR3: CAWTNPTGGLPYEQYF. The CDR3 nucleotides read TGTGCCTGGACGAACCCGACAGGGGGACTACCCTACGAGCAGTACTTC.

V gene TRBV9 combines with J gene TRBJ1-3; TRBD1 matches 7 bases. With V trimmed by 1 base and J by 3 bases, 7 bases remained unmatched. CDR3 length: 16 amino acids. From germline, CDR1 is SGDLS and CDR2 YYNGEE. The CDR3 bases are TGTGCCAGCAGCGTAACAGGGGACACATTTGGAAACACCATATATTTT. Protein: CASSVTGDTFGNTIYF. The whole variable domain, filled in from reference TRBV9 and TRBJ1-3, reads DSGVTQTPKHLITATGQRVTLRCSPRSGDLSVYWYQQSLDQGLQFLIQYYNGEERAKGNILERFSAQQFPDLHSELNLSSLELGDSALYFCASSVTGDTFGNTIYFGEGSWLTVV.

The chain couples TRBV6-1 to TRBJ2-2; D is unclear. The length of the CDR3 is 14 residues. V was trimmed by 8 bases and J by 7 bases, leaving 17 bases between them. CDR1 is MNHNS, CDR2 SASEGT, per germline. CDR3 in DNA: TGTGCCAGCGGAGACGATGGCGAGGACGGGGAGCTGTTTTTT. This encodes CASGDDGEDGELFF.

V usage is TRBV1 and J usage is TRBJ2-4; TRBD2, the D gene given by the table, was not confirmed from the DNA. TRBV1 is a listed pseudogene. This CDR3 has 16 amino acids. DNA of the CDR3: TGCACCAGCCCGGGGGGGAGGGCGCGAGCCAAAAACATTCAGTACTTC. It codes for CTSPGGRARAKNIQYF.

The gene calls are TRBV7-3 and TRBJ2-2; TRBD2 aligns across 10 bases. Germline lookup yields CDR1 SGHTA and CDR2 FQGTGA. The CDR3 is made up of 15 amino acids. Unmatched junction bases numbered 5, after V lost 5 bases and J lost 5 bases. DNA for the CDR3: TGTGCCAGCAGCCGGGAAGCGGGAGGGACCGGGGAGCTGTTTTTT. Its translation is CASSREAGGTGELFF.

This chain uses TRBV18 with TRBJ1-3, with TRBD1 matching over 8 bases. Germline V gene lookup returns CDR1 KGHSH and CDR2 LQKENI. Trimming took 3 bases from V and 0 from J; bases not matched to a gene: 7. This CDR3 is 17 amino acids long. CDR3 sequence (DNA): TGTGCCAGCTCACCCCGGACAGGGTATTCCTCTGGAAACACCATATATTTT. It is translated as CASSPRTGYSSGNTIYF. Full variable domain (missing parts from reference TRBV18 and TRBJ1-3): NAGVMQNPRHLVRRRGQEARLRCSPMKGHSHVYWYRQLPEEGLKFMVYLQKENIIDESGMPKERFSAEFPKEGPSILRIQQVVRGDSAAYFCASSPRTGYSSGNTIYFGEGSWLTVV.

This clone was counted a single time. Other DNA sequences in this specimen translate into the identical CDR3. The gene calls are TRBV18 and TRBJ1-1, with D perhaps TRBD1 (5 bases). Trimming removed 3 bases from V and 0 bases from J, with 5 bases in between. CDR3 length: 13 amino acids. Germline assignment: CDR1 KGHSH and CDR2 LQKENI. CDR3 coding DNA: TGTGCCAGCTCACCGGGGCTGAACACTGAAGCTTTCTTT. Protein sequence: CASSPGLNTEAFF.